The 9 T cell receptor beta chains below were found in one sample sequenced in a study of Tregs in tolerant kidney transplant recipients. The assay was immunoSEQ multiplex PCR, and TCRdb's table has in-frame clones only and misses some. The sample has about 48,000 clones. The specimen was CD4+ T cells from blood, collected before the transplant. These TCRs come from a human donor who received a combined kidney and bone marrow transplant.

To note about this clone: One junction end does not reproduce the germline sequence, and a read error may be involved. The read gets to within 3 residues of the CDR3 end, and the germline J gene fills in the rest. The chain links TRBV7-7 to TRBJ2-3, with D possibly being TRBD1 (5 bases). The CDR3 sequence is 15 residues long. Per germline, CDR1 SSHAT and CDR2 FNYEAQ (reference sequence). The CDR3 spells CASSPRWGSTDTQYF. The part of the CDR3 DNA that was read is TGTGCTAGCAGCCCCCGATGGGGCAGCACAGATACG.

Notes on this clone: The CDR3 is cut off 3 residues early in the read; its end comes from the germline J gene. This rearrangement joins TRBV19 to TRBJ1-4; 7 nucleotides line up with TRBD1. Looked up from germline, CDR1 is LNHDA and CDR2 is SQIVND (reference sequence). This CDR3 has 14 residues. The V gene end was trimmed by 4 bases and the J gene end by 7 bases; junction bases not matched to a gene: 6. The CDR3 loop reads CASSKTGKREKLFF. The sequenced CDR3 bases are TGTGCCAGTAGTAAGACAGGGAAGCGTGAAAAA.

To note about this clone: The read comes to an end 3 residues before the CDR3 does, leaving the germline J gene to fill in the end. The V and J genes are TRBV13 and TRBJ2-1; the match to TRBD2 covers 11 bases. Trimming at V came to 3 bases and at J to 7 bases, leaving 8 bases not matched to a gene. Germline values: CDR1 PRHDT, CDR2 FYEKMQ (reference sequence). This CDR3 has 16 amino acids. CDR3 protein: CASSFISGRAHNEQFF. The CDR3 DNA, read in part, is TGTGCCAGCAGCTTTATTAGCGGGAGGGCGCATAATGAG.

Details on this clone: The read ends 3 residues before the CDR3 terminus; that terminus is restored from the germline J gene. The chain has TRBV5-1 and TRBJ2-7; D is unresolved. The germline CDR1 and CDR2 sequences are SGHRS and YFSETQ. This CDR3 region has 14 residues. The V gene lost 0 bases and the J gene lost 1 base, with 8 bases spanning the gap. The DNA read from the CDR3 is TGCGCCAGCAGCTTGGAGGCAGAATCCTACGAG. It specifies CASSLEAESYE. In full, the CDR3 is CASSLEAESYEQYF.

Of note for this clone: The read finishes 3 residues shy of the CDR3 end, and the germline J gene is used to complete it. V and J are TRBV29-1 and TRBJ2-7, with D perhaps matching TRBD1 (6 bases). Germline V gives CDR1 SQVTM, CDR2 ANQGSEA. The length of the CDR3 is 12 residues. Trimming cost V 3 bases and J 4 bases, with 10 bases left between them. The CDR3 loop is CSVEARGYEQYF. The part of the CDR3 DNA that was read is TGCAGCGTTGAGGCCAGGGGTTACGAG.

As regards this clone: The sequenced fragment ends 3 residues before the CDR3 boundary, so the rest is inferred from the germline J gene. This sequence joins TRBV7-2 and TRBJ1-1; the D gene is possibly TRBD1 (5 bases). Germline CDR1 and CDR2: SGHTA and FQGNSA. The CDR3 is made up of 14 amino acids. CDR3 bases read: TGTGCCAGCAGCTCTCCTGCCCTCCAGGGTGTA. Amino acid sequence: CASSSPALQGV. The whole CDR3 reads CASSSPALQGVAFF.

CDR3 loop: CASSTGQGAFGYTF. The covered CDR3 bases are TGTGCCAGTAGTACCGGACAGGGGGCATTTGGC. V usage is TRBV19 and J usage is TRBJ1-2, with 11 bases fitting TRBD1. The CDR3 extends 3 residues past the end of the read, so its final part is completed from the germline J gene. CDR1 and CDR2 (germline): LNHDA, SQIVND (reference sequence). The CDR3 has 14 amino acids. V dropped 4 bases and J dropped 7; count of bases not matched to a gene: 5.

Concerning this clone itself: The read falls 3 residues short of the CDR3 end, and the missing part is taken from the germline J gene. The chain combines TRBV20-1 with TRBJ2-7; D gene uncertain. Germline loops: CDR1 DFQATT, CDR2 SNEGSKA (reference sequence). The CDR3 consists of 14 residues. V was trimmed by 7 bases and J by 3 bases, leaving 19 bases between them. CDR3 DNA (partial): TGCAGTGTTAAGTCCCATTTACAAAGCTACGAG. Protein: CSVKSHLQSYE. Given in full, the CDR3 is CSVKSHLQSYEQYF.

Of note for this clone: The read terminates 3 residues ahead of where the CDR3 ends, so the germline J gene completes it. The chain combines TRBV5-1 with TRBJ1-4, with D possibly matching TRBD1 (5 bases). The CDR3 spans 14 residues. Trimming removed 0 bases at V and 4 bases at J, with 7 bases between. Germline V gives CDR1 SGHRS, CDR2 YFSETQ. The covered CDR3 bases are TGCGCCAGCAGCTTGGCCGGGGGTAATGAAAAA. It is translated as CASSLAGGNEK. The CDR3 in full is CASSLAGGNEKLFF.